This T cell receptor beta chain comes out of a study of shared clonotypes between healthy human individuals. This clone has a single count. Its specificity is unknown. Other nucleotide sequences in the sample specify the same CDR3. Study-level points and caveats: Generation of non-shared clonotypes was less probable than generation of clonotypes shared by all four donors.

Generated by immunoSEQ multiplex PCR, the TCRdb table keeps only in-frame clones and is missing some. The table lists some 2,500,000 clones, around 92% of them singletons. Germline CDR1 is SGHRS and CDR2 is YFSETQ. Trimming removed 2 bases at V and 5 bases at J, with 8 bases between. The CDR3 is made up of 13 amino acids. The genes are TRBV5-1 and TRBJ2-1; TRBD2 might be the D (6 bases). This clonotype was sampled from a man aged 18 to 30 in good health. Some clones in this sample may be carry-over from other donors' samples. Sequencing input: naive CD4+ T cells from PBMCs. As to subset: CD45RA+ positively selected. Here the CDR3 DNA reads TGCGCCAGCAGCTTTGGGGGGAACAATGAGCAGTTCTTC. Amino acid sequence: CASSFGGNNEQFF.